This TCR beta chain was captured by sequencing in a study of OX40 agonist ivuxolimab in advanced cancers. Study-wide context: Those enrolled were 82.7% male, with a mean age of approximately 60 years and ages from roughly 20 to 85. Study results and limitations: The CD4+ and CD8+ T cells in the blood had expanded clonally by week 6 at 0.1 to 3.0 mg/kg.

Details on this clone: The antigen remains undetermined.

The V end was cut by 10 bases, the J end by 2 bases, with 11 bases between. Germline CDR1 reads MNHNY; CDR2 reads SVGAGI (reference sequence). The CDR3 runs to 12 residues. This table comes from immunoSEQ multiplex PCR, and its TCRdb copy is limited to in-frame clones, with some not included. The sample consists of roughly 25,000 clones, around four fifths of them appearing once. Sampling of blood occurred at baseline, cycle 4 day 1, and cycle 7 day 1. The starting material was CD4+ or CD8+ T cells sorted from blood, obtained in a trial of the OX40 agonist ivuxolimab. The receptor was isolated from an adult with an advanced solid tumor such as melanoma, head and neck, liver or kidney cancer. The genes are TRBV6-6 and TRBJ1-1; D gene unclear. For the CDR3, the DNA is TGTGCCACTCGACTTGAAAACACTGAAGCTTTCTTT. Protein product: CATRLENTEAFF.